The 15 T cell receptor beta chains below were found in one sample sequenced in a study of OX40 agonist ivuxolimab in advanced cancers. The table came from immunoSEQ multiplex PCR; TCRdb's copy has only in-frame clones and leaves some out. The sample has 70,000 to 95,000 clones, 86% seen once. Sequencing used CD4+ or CD8+ T cells sorted from blood, obtained in a trial of the OX40 agonist ivuxolimab. Every receptor here comes from an adult with an advanced solid tumor such as melanoma, head and neck, liver or kidney cancer.

The V and J genes are TRBV7-9 and TRBJ1-4, with TRBD1 identical over 7 bases. There are 12 residues in the CDR3. Germline-derived CDR1 and CDR2 are SEHNR and FQNEAQ (reference sequence). The V and J ends lost 2 bases and 15 bases, in that order; junction bases with no gene match: 6. The CDR3, as DNA: TGTGCCAGCAGCTTACGACAGGGTAATGTGTTTTTT. This codes for CASSLRQGNVFF.

The chain uses TRBV7-9 and TRBJ2-7; D unresolved. CDR1 and CDR2 from the germline V gene are SEHNR and FQNEAQ (reference sequence). V was clipped by 8 bases and J by 7 bases, with 18 bases between them. This CDR3 comprises 13 residues. The CDR3 nucleotides are TGTGCCAGCGGTCCACTTAACACTGTGGAGCAGTACTTC. As protein: CASGPLNTVEQYF. The full variable domain, in which reference TRBV7-9 and TRBJ2-7 provide the parts outside the CDR3, is DTGVSQNPRHKITKRGQNVTFRCDPISEHNRLYWYRQTLGQGPEFLTYFQNEAQLEKSRLLSDRFSAERPKGSFSTLEIQRTEQGDSAMYLCASGPLNTVEQYFGPGTRLTVT.

This rearrangement joins TRBV9 to TRBJ2-1; 9 bases agree with TRBD1. From germline, CDR1 is SGDLS and CDR2 YYNGEE. The V segment lost 0 bases and the J segment 7 bases; nucleotides outside the gene matches: 5. This CDR3 is built from 15 residues. The DNA for the CDR3 is TGTGCCAGCAGCGTAGAGGGACAGGGTGGAAATGAGCAGTTCTTC. Its protein product is CASSVEGQGGNEQFF. Together with reference TRBV9 and TRBJ2-1, the CDR3 gives the full variable domain: DSGVTQTPKHLITATGQRVTLRCSPRSGDLSVYWYQQSLDQGLQFLIQYYNGEERAKGNILERFSAQQFPDLHSELNLSSLELGDSALYFCASSVEGQGGNEQFFGPGTRLTVL.

This chain links TRBV7-9 with TRBJ1-5, with 9 bases identical to TRBD1. The CDR3 has 16 amino acids. CDR1 SEHNR and CDR2 FQNEAQ come from the germline V gene (reference sequence). V was clipped by 5 bases and J by 4 bases; unmatched bases: 9. The CDR3 loop is CASSTSTGTGNQPQHF. Written as DNA, the CDR3 is TGTGCCAGCAGCACGTCAACCGGGACAGGGAATCAGCCCCAGCATTTT.

This sequence joins TRBV9 and TRBJ1-1; a weak D match, TRBD1 (5 bases). The V gene lost 4 bases and the J gene lost 5 bases, with 24 bases spanning the gap. CDR1 SGDLS and CDR2 YYNGEE come from the germline V gene. CDR3 size: 17 residues. The CDR3 spells CASSPPRVGSGGTEAFF. In DNA form, the CDR3 reads TGTGCCAGCAGCCCTCCAAGGGTGGGGAGCGGGGGAACTGAAGCTTTCTTT.

The count of this clone is one. Distinct nucleotide sequences in the sample also encode this CDR3. J is TRBJ1-4 and V is TRBV7-8; D gene unclear. Trimming took off 0 bases at V and 4 bases at J, with 0 bases between the two ends. The CDR3 is 12 amino acids. The germline V gene has CDR1 SGHVS and CDR2 FQNEAQ. CDR3 sequence reads: CASSLANEKLFF. The CDR3 DNA follows: TGTGCCAGCAGCTTAGCTAATGAAAAACTGTTTTTT. Full variable domain (remainder filled in from reference TRBV7-8 and TRBJ1-4): GAGVSQSPRYKVAKRGQDVALRCDPISGHVSLFWYQQALGQGPEFLTYFQNEAQLDKSGLPSDRFFAERPEGSVSTLKIQRTQQEDSAVYLCASSLANEKLFFGSGTQLSVL.

The V gene is TRBV11-3, the J gene TRBJ1-2; D remains unclear. CDR1 and CDR2 from the germline V gene are SGHNT and YENEEA. V lost 4 bases and J lost 4, with 4 bases in between. The CDR3 spans 11 residues. CDR3 amino acids: CASSSTYGYTF. DNA for the CDR3: TGTGCCAGCAGCTCCACCTATGGCTACACCTTC. The variable domain in full, completed from reference TRBV11-3 and TRBJ1-2, reads EAGVVQSPRYKIIEKKQPVAFWCNPISGHNTLYWYLQNLGQGPELLIRYENEEAVDDSQLPKDRFSAERLKGVDSTLKIQPAELGDSAVYLCASSSTYGYTFGSGTRLTVV.

This clone was recorded only once. The chain joins TRBV7-3 to TRBJ2-1; no clear D. This CDR3 contains 16 residues. The germline gives CDR1 SGHTA, CDR2 FQGTGA. V lost 5 bases and J lost 0, with 14 bases in between. DNA of the CDR3: TGTGCCAGCAGCCCCCACTGGGCCAGCTCCTACAATGAGCAGTTCTTC. This encodes CASSPHWASSYNEQFF.

J is TRBJ1-2 and V is TRBV9, with D possibly matching TRBD1 (5 bases). The V end was cut by 3 bases, the J end by 3 bases, with 9 bases between. This CDR3 has 13 amino acids. Germline CDR1 SGDLS, CDR2 YYNGEE. In DNA, the CDR3 is TGTGCCAGCAGCGACGGGACCTACTATGGCTACACCTTC. Residues: CASSDGTYYGYTF.

The V gene is TRBV5-1, the J gene TRBJ2-1, with 8 bases matching TRBD1. Germline CDR1 and CDR2: SGHRS and YFSETQ. With 2 bases clipped from V and 8 bases from J, the junction kept 24 bases outside the gene matches. The CDR3 is 20 residues long. This chain's CDR3 is CASSFPGQERLFTEGDEQFF. As DNA, the CDR3 is TGCGCCAGCAGCTTTCCGGGACAGGAAAGGCTTTTCACGGAAGGGGATGAGCAGTTCTTC.

CDR3 residues: CASSQVPPGQGNTDTQYF. The CDR3 DNA reads TGCGCCAGCAGCCAAGTTCCTCCGGGACAGGGGAACACAGATACGCAGTATTTT. The chain joins TRBV4-3 to TRBJ2-3, with 10 positions matching TRBD1. In germline, CDR1 is LGHNA, CDR2 YSLEER. J was trimmed by 2 bases and V by 1 base; bases with no gene match: 9. This CDR3 has 18 amino acids.

The gene calls are TRBV5-1 and TRBJ2-1; 7 bases fit TRBD2. The V gene end was trimmed by 4 bases and the J gene end by 9 bases; junction bases not matched to a gene: 22. The CDR3 consists of 18 residues. CDR1 and CDR2 (germline): SGHRS, YFSETQ. The CDR3, as DNA: TGCGCCAGCAGCCTCGGACTAGTGGGAATCCGGAGGGGTGGTGAGCAGTTCTTC. It specifies CASSLGLVGIRRGGEQFF.

The chain has TRBV11-3 and TRBJ1-1; 9 bases line up with TRBD1. The junction had 6 bases not matched to a gene; V was cut back by 5 bases and J by 2 bases. Looked up from germline, CDR1 is SGHNT and CDR2 is YENEEA. The CDR3 extends over 15 amino acids. Here the CDR3 DNA reads TGTGCCAGCAGCACCCACAGGGGGCTAAACACTGAAGCTTTCTTT. This translates into CASSTHRGLNTEAFF. The variable domain in full, with the rest retrieved from reference TRBV11-3 and TRBJ1-1, is EAGVVQSPRYKIIEKKQPVAFWCNPISGHNTLYWYLQNLGQGPELLIRYENEEAVDDSQLPKDRFSAERLKGVDSTLKIQPAELGDSAVYLCASSTHRGLNTEAFFGQGTRLTVV.

The V and J genes are TRBV30 and TRBJ2-7, with a tentative D call TRBD1 (6 bases). Trimming removed 7 bases from V and 3 bases from J, with 10 bases in between. Germline V gene lookup returns CDR1 GTSNPN and CDR2 SVGIG (reference sequence). The CDR3 loop spans 11 amino acids. CDR3: CALTQGYEQYF. The CDR3 coding sequence is TGTGCCTTAACACAGGGCTACGAGCAGTACTTC.

This clone was recorded only once. The chain has TRBV7-3 and TRBJ2-7, with unresolved D. The V and J ends lost 7 bases and 2 bases respectively, with 18 bases between them. This CDR3 comprises 15 residues. Germline V gene data show CDR1 as SGHTA and CDR2 as FQGTGA. The CDR3 region is CASNPTRPWAYEQYF. The CDR3 DNA reads TGTGCCAGCAATCCTACTCGGCCCTGGGCCTACGAGCAGTACTTC.